These T cell receptor beta chains were read from a single sample in a study of Graves' ophthalmopathy and Graves' hyperthyroidism. MiXCR was run by TCRdb on the multiplex PCR reads, yielding one entry per CDR3 protein. The table records approximately 150,000 distinct CDR3 sequences, about two fifths of them present only once. The specimen was peripheral blood. These TCRs come from a man aged 25 to 45 with Graves' ophthalmopathy. Both conserved end residues are part of each CDR3. Fields, in order: clone size, V gene, J gene, CDR3 protein. Clone size is given for some rows only: seen once, a few or many times, or a class if the clone is expanded.

abundance: many
v_gene: TRBV2
j_gene: TRBJ2-5
CDR3aa: CASSARGGQGTQYF

abundance: many
v_gene: TRBV28
j_gene: TRBJ1-1
CDR3aa: CASSLNVMGAFF

abundance: many
v_gene: TRBV28
j_gene: TRBJ1-1
CDR3aa: CAIGGTENTEAFF

abundance: NA
v_gene: TRBV6-2/TRBV6-3
j_gene: TRBJ2-2
CDR3aa: CASSYTTGELFF

abundance: many
v_gene: TRBV30
j_gene: TRBJ2-2
CDR3aa: CAWRTSGTGNTGELFF

abundance: many
v_gene: TRBV29-1
j_gene: TRBJ2-7
CDR3aa: CSVEGAYYEQYF

abundance: many
v_gene: TRBV6-4
j_gene: TRBJ1-1
CDR3aa: CASSHLTGTEAFF

abundance: once
v_gene: TRBV11-3
j_gene: TRBJ2-2
CDR3aa: CASSLSSQRFGELFF

abundance: many
v_gene: TRBV11-3
j_gene: TRBJ1-1
CDR3aa: CASSFRTGGGGEAFF

abundance: many
v_gene: TRBV27
j_gene: TRBJ1-5
CDR3aa: CASSLGGYNQPQHF

abundance: NA
v_gene: TRBV6-2/TRBV6-3
j_gene: TRBJ2-5
CDR3aa: CASSGGASGIRETQYF

abundance: many
v_gene: TRBV5-1
j_gene: TRBJ2-7
CDR3aa: CASSPTSGIVYEQYF

abundance: NA
v_gene: TRBV6-1
j_gene: TRBJ2-7
CDR3aa: CSAGVGGEQYF

abundance: many
v_gene: TRBV6-2/TRBV6-3
j_gene: TRBJ1-1
CDR3aa: CASSYPTRGRTVNTEAFF

abundance: many
v_gene: TRBV11-1
j_gene: TRBJ1-1
CDR3aa: CASSAHLDGRGSEAFF

abundance: few
v_gene: TRBV24-1
j_gene: TRBJ2-1
CDR3aa: CATSDPVGDYNEQFF

abundance: NA
v_gene: TRBV6-2/TRBV6-3
j_gene: TRBJ2-2
CDR3aa: CASRFSRGLTGELFF

abundance: many
v_gene: TRBV6-5
j_gene: TRBJ1-1
CDR3aa: CASSYSGRDTEAFF

abundance: many
v_gene: TRBV7-8
j_gene: TRBJ2-7
CDR3aa: CASSLEGRGGFYEQYF

abundance: NA
v_gene: TRBV12-3/TRBV12-4
j_gene: TRBJ1-3
CDR3aa: CASSWRGRPSRNTIYF

abundance: many
v_gene: TRBV29-1
j_gene: TRBJ1-1
CDR3aa: CSVLTNTEAFF

abundance: NA
v_gene: TRBV20-1
j_gene: TRBJ2-7
CDR3aa: CSARGARGYEQYF

abundance: many
v_gene: TRBV25-1
j_gene: TRBJ1-5
CDR3aa: CASSKFTSNQPQHF

abundance: many
v_gene: TRBV6-2/TRBV6-3
j_gene: TRBJ2-2
CDR3aa: CASTTGATGELFF

abundance: many
v_gene: TRBV5-1
j_gene: TRBJ2-7
CDR3aa: CASSLDLYDPYEQYF

abundance: many
v_gene: TRBV6-5
j_gene: TRBJ2-7
CDR3aa: CASGRAYEQYF

abundance: many
v_gene: TRBV28
j_gene: TRBJ2-7
CDR3aa: CASSFDQSSYEQYF

abundance: many
v_gene: TRBV19
j_gene: TRBJ1-1
CDR3aa: CASNDRGRTEAFF

abundance: many
v_gene: TRBV6-5
j_gene: TRBJ2-5
CDR3aa: CASSYGGPGGGETQYF

abundance: many
v_gene: TRBV5-5
j_gene: TRBJ2-2
CDR3aa: CASSLTHQATGELFF

abundance: many
v_gene: TRBV24-1
j_gene: TRBJ2-7
CDR3aa: CARQGGTEQYF

abundance: once
v_gene: TRBV5-1
j_gene: TRBJ2-7
CDR3aa: CASSLYGDEQYF

abundance: NA
v_gene: TRBV7-8
j_gene: TRBJ2-5
CDR3aa: CASSLALNRGIQETQYF

abundance: many
v_gene: TRBV11-2
j_gene: TRBJ2-2
CDR3aa: CASSLNALANTGELFF

abundance: NA
v_gene: TRBV12-3/TRBV12-4
j_gene: TRBJ1-1
CDR3aa: CASSSAPRQQNTEAFF

abundance: NA
v_gene: TRBV29-1
j_gene: TRBJ2-5
CDR3aa: CSVRMGGQETQYF

abundance: few
v_gene: TRBV6-2/TRBV6-3
j_gene: TRBJ2-5
CDR3aa: CASSQSSGGYQETQYF

abundance: few
v_gene: TRBV28
j_gene: TRBJ1-1
CDR3aa: CASRIGTGRTEAFF

abundance: many
v_gene: TRBV7-3
j_gene: TRBJ1-6
CDR3aa: CASSLTGQYNSPLHF

abundance: NA
v_gene: TRBV2
j_gene: TRBJ1-1
CDR3aa: CASSPHRMNTEAFF

abundance: NA
v_gene: TRBV11-1
j_gene: TRBJ2-7
CDR3aa: CASSDLVGRVVYEQYF

abundance: many
v_gene: TRBV6-5
j_gene: TRBJ1-1
CDR3aa: CASSYSHGAEAFF

abundance: NA
v_gene: TRBV7-8
j_gene: TRBJ1-1
CDR3aa: CTSSFLNTEAFF

abundance: many
v_gene: TRBV28
j_gene: TRBJ2-5
CDR3aa: CASSSFGGKQETQYF

abundance: NA
v_gene: TRBV29-1
j_gene: TRBJ2-7
CDR3aa: CSVGPTSYEQYF

abundance: NA
v_gene: TRBV25-1
j_gene: TRBJ2-5
CDR3aa: CASSEGGWASREIQYF

abundance: many
v_gene: TRBV7-9
j_gene: TRBJ2-2
CDR3aa: CASSLRQGDAGELFF

abundance: NA
v_gene: TRBV6-1
j_gene: TRBJ2-5
CDR3aa: CASSALGGGETQYF

abundance: many
v_gene: TRBV27
j_gene: TRBJ1-6
CDR3aa: CASSSLYPSEGGHSPLHF

abundance: few
v_gene: TRBV12-3/TRBV12-4
j_gene: TRBJ1-3
CDR3aa: CASSSLEDAGNTIYF

abundance: few
v_gene: TRBV11-1
j_gene: TRBJ1-1
CDR3aa: CASSRGIGEAFF

abundance: NA
v_gene: TRBV11-2
j_gene: TRBJ2-5
CDR3aa: CASSRLLLGLAVGETQYF

abundance: many
v_gene: TRBV19
j_gene: TRBJ2-7
CDR3aa: CASSISHRGQGSYEQYF

abundance: many
v_gene: TRBV9
j_gene: TRBJ1-2
CDR3aa: CASSVVDYGYTF

abundance: many
v_gene: TRBV7-2
j_gene: TRBJ2-4
CDR3aa: CASSPGAGINIQYF